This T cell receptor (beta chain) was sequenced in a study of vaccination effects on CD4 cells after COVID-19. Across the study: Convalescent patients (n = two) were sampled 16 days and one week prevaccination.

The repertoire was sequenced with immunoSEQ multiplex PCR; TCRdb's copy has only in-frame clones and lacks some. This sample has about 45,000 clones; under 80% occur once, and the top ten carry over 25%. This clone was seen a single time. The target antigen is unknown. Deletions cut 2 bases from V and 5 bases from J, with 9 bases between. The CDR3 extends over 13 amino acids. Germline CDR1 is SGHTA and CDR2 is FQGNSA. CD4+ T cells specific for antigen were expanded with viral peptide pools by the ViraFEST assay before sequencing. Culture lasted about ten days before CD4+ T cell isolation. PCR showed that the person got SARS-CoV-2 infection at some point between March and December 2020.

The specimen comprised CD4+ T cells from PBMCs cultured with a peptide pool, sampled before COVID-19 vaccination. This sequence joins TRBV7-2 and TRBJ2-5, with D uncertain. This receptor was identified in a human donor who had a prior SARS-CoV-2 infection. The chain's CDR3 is CASSLLSLETQYF. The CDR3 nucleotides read TGTGCCAGCAGCTTATTGAGTTTGGAGACCCAGTACTTC.